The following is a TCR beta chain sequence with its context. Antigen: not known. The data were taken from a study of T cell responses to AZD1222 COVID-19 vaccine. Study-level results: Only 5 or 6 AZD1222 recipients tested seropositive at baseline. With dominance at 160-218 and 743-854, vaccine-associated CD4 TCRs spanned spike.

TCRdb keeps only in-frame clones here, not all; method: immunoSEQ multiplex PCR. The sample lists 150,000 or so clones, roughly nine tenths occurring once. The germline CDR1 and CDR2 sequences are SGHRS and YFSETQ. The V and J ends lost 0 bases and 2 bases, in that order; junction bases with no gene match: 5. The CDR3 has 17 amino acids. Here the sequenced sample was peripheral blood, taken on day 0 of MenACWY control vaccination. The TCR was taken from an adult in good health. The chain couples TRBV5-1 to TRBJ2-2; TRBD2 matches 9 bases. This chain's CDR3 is CASSLVRGGANTGELFF. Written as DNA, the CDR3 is TGCGCCAGCAGCTTGGTTCGCGGGGGGGCCAACACCGGGGAGCTGTTTTTT.